The rows below give T cell receptor beta chains drawn from one sample of a study of blood T cell repertoires in COVID-19. Data came from immunoSEQ multiplex PCR; TCRdb stores just in-frame clones and leaves some out. Here the sample spans some 180,000 clones, more than 75% being singletons. Sequenced: peripheral blood. Receptor source: a woman in her sixties or seventies with COVID-19, enrolled during active disease. Each CDR3 is given with its conserved first and last residue. The D gene is left open where the match is weak. The size of a clone is reported for some rows only, either as once, few or many, or as a class for expanded clones.

clone_size	d_call	v_call	j_call	cdr3_aa	cdr3_nt
-	-	TRBV15	TRBJ1-3	CATSRGASGNTIYF	TGTGCCACCAGCAGGGGAGCTTCTGGAAACACCATATATTTT
-	-	TRBV3-1/TRBV3-2	TRBJ2-7	CASSQGGGFKRASYEQYF	TGTGCCAGCAGCCAAGGTGGCGGGTTTAAGCGGGCCTCCTACGAGCAGTACTTC
-	TRBD2	TRBV11-1	TRBJ2-3	CASSYGSGGSDTQYF	TGTGCCAGCAGCTATGGGAGCGGGGGGTCAGATACGCAGTATTTT
-	TRBD1	TRBV7-9	TRBJ1-5	CASSLGDRGDQPQHF	TGTGCCAGCAGCTTAGGGGACAGGGGGGATCAGCCCCAGCATTTT
-	-	TRBV7-2	TRBJ2-1	CASSSLLYGNEQFF	TGTGCCAGCAGCTCCCTTTTGTACGGCAATGAGCAGTTCTTC
once	TRBD2	TRBV5-6	TRBJ2-2	CASSPTSGRAWGTGELFF	TGTGCCAGCAGCCCCACTAGCGGGAGGGCCTGGGGCACCGGGGAGCTGTTTTTT
-	TRBD2	TRBV4-3	TRBJ2-7	CASSQNPGLAAYEQYF	TGCGCCAGCAGCCAGAATCCGGGACTAGCAGCCTACGAGCAGTACTTC
-	-	TRBV11-2	TRBJ1-4	CASSSPRGDSTNEKLFF	TGTGCCAGCAGCTCCCCGAGAGGTGATTCAACTAATGAAAAACTGTTTTTT
-	-	TRBV6-5	TRBJ2-3	CASTRQNTDTQYF	TGTGCCAGCACACGACAGAACACAGATACGCAGTATTTT
once	TRBD2	TRBV4-3	TRBJ2-5	CASSQDPGGETQYF	TGCGCCAGCAGCCAAGATCCGGGAGGAGAGACCCAGTACTTC
-	-	TRBV29-1	TRBJ2-6	CSVKPSSGANVLTF	TGCAGCGTTAAACCTAGCTCTGGGGCCAACGTCCTGACTTTC
-	-	TRBV6-1	TRBJ2-5	CASSEEGAGPQETQYF	TGTGCCAGCAGTGAAGAAGGAGCGGGTCCACAAGAGACCCAGTACTTC
-	-	TRBV6-5	TRBJ2-1	CASSSFRGSYNEQFF	TGTGCCAGCAGTTCTTTTCGGGGGTCCTACAATGAGCAGTTCTTC
-	TRBD1	TRBV6-2/TRBV6-3	TRBJ1-1	CASSYTIGQGTKTFF	TGTGCCAGCAGTTACACCATAGGACAGGGTACAAAGACTTTCTTT
-	-	TRBV3-1/TRBV3-2	TRBJ2-3	CASSLDRSTDTQYF	TGTGCCAGCAGCCTCGACAGGAGCACAGATACGCAGTATTTT
-	TRBD1	TRBV28	TRBJ1-2	CASSPPRTGGGYTF	TGTGCCAGCAGTCCACCCCGGACAGGCGGTGGCTACACCTTC
once	TRBD1	TRBV7-3	TRBJ2-1	CASSPSGQVYNEQFF	TGTGCCAGCAGCCCCTCGGGACAGGTGTACAATGAGCAGTTCTTC
-	TRBD1	TRBV11-3	TRBJ2-2	CASSKRTGEAGELFF	TGTGCCAGCAGCAAAAGGACAGGGGAGGCCGGGGAGCTGTTTTTT
-	TRBD2	TRBV4-2	TRBJ2-1	CASSQVGQTSGGGNEQFF	TGTGCCAGCAGCCAAGTGGGACAGACTAGCGGGGGGGGTAATGAGCAGTTCTTC
-	TRBD2	TRBV5-4	TRBJ2-5	CASSSPLAGVVETQYF	TGTGCCAGCAGCTCCCCACTAGCGGGGGTGGTTGAGACCCAGTACTTC
-	TRBD1	TRBV19	TRBJ1-5	CASSIGTGVSGQPQHF	TGTGCCAGTAGTATAGGGACAGGGGTATCGGGTCAGCCCCAGCATTTT
-	TRBD1	TRBV5-1	TRBJ1-6	CASSWTGVKDSPLHF	TGCGCCAGCAGCTGGACAGGGGTCAAGGATTCACCCCTCCACTTT
-	TRBD2	TRBV5-6	TRBJ2-7	CASSFLAGGGEQYF	TGTGCCAGCAGCTTTCTAGCGGGAGGGGGCGAGCAGTACTTC
-	TRBD1	TRBV6-5	TRBJ1-1	CASLRQGLSTEAFF	TGTGCCAGCCTGAGACAGGGTTTGAGCACTGAAGCTTTCTTT
-	-	TRBV4-1	TRBJ2-3	CASSQLAGTGDTQYF	TGCGCCAGCAGCCAGCTTGCGGGGACGGGAGATACGCAGTATTTT
-	-	TRBV5-4	TRBJ1-4	CASSLSYGMDEKLFF	TGTGCCAGCAGCTTGTCATACGGGATGGATGAAAAACTGTTTTTT
-	-	TRBV3-1/TRBV3-2	TRBJ2-6	CASSHIPGQILSGANVLTF	TGTGCCAGCAGCCATATACCGGGACAAATCCTCTCTGGGGCCAACGTCCTGACTTTC
few	TRBD1	TRBV2	TRBJ2-7	CASSGQGVYEQYF	TGTGCCAGCAGCGGACAGGGGGTCTACGAGCAGTACTTC
-	TRBD1	TRBV6-2/TRBV6-3	TRBJ2-6	CASSSGTGLGGANVLTF	TGTGCCAGCAGTTCCGGGACAGGTTTGGGGGGGGCCAACGTCCTGACTTTC
-	TRBD2	TRBV3-1/TRBV3-2	TRBJ2-4	CASSQSSGGRAKNIQYF	TGTGCCAGCAGCCAATCTAGCGGGGGCCGAGCCAAAAACATTCAGTACTTC
-	TRBD2	TRBV18	TRBJ2-7	CASSPGTSGYEQYF	TGTGCCAGCTCCCCCGGGACTAGCGGCTACGAGCAGTACTTC
-	-	TRBV19	TRBJ2-3	CASSRAADGSTDTQYF	TGTGCCAGTAGCAGGGCGGCTGACGGTAGCACAGATACGCAGTATTTT
-	-	TRBV6-6	TRBJ2-2	CASSYPAGNAAGELFF	TGTGCCAGCAGTTACCCCGCCGGTAACGCGGCCGGGGAGCTGTTTTTT
-	-	TRBV7-3	TRBJ2-1	CASSPVGGNEQFF	TGTGCCAGCAGCCCTGTCGGGGGTAATGAGCAGTTCTTC
-	-	TRBV6-6	TRBJ1-2	CASSRGEGYGYTF	TGTGCCAGCAGTCGCGGGGAGGGCTATGGCTACACCTTC
-	-	TRBV7-9	TRBJ1-2	CASSFSARGDYGYTF	TGTGCCAGCAGCTTCTCCGCCAGGGGAGACTATGGCTACACCTTC
-	TRBD1	TRBV7-2	TRBJ1-3	CASSLRTGGSGNTIYF	TGTGCCAGCAGCTTACGGACAGGAGGCTCTGGAAACACCATATATTTT
-	-	TRBV5-1	TRBJ2-7	CASSLAGTAYYEQYF	TGCGCCAGCAGCTTGGCCGGGACTGCGTACTACGAGCAGTACTTC
-	TRBD2	TRBV9	TRBJ2-5	CASSAGGLAGAWVETQYF	TGTGCCAGCAGCGCCGGGGGACTAGCGGGAGCGTGGGTGGAGACCCAGTACTTC